This T cell receptor beta chain came from a study of T cell responses to AZD1222 COVID-19 vaccine. V dropped 5 bases and J dropped 0 bases, with 13 bases sitting between them. Germline V gene data show CDR1 as SQVTM and CDR2 as ANQGSEA. The length of the CDR3 is 15 residues. Assay: immunoSEQ multiplex PCR; the TCRdb copy retains only in-frame clones and omits some. The sample lists approximately 100,000 clones, nearly 90% occurring once. The chain has TRBV29-1 and TRBJ1-4; no clear D. This TCR was recovered from an adult who received the AZD1222 COVID-19 vaccine. This sample comprised peripheral blood, obtained 28 days after the second AZD1222 dose. CDR3 in amino acids: CSVIIDRATNEKLFF. The CDR3 DNA is TGCAGCGTTATTATAGACCGAGCAACTAATGAAAAACTGTTTTTT.